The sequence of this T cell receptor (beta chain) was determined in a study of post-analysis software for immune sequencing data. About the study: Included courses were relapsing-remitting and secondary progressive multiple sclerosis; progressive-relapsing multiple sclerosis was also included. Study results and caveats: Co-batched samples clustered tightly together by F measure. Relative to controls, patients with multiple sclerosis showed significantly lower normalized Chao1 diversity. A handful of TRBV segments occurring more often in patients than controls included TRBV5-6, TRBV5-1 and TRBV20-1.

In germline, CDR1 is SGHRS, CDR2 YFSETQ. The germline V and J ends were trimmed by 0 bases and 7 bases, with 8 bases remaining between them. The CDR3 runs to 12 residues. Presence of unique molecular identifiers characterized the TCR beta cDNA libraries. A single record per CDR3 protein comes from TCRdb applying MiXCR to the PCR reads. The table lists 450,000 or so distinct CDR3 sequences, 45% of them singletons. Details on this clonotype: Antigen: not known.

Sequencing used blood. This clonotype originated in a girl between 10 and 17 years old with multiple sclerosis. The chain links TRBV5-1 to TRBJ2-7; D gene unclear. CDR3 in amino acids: CASSLAIGEQYF. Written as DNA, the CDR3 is TGCGCCAGCAGCTTGGCCATCGGGGAGCAGTACTTC. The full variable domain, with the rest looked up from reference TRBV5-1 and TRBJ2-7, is KAGVTQTPRYLIKTRGQQVTLSCSPISGHRSVSWYQQTPGQGLQFLFEYFSETQRNKGNFPGRFSGRQFSNSRSEMNVSTLELGDSALYLCASSLAIGEQYFGPGTRLTVT.